The clone carrying this T cell receptor (beta chain) was observed a handful of times. Its antigen is unidentified. V was trimmed by 5 bases and J by 1 base, leaving 8 bases between them. Germline V gives CDR1 MNHEY, CDR2 SVGEGT. The CDR3 covers 13 residues. TCRdb ran MiXCR on the RT-PCR reads and lists one entry per CDR3 protein. The table lists under 850,000 distinct CDR3 sequences, roughly 20% of them singletons, with 9.5% to 13% in the top ten. These data belong to a study of response to subunit inactivated influenza vaccine. Points from the study as a whole: Researchers suggested that each seasonal influenza vaccination recruits few new T cells.

The sequencing used PBMCs from blood, collected roughly 5 days after vaccination. This chain links TRBV6-2 or TRBV6-3 with TRBJ1-1; D is ambiguous. The receptor was isolated from a man aged 50 to 60 who received an inactivated influenza vaccine. The CDR3 nucleotides read TGTGCCAGCAGTCAGCGGGAGAACACTGAAGCTTTCTTT. Protein product: CASSQRENTEAFF.